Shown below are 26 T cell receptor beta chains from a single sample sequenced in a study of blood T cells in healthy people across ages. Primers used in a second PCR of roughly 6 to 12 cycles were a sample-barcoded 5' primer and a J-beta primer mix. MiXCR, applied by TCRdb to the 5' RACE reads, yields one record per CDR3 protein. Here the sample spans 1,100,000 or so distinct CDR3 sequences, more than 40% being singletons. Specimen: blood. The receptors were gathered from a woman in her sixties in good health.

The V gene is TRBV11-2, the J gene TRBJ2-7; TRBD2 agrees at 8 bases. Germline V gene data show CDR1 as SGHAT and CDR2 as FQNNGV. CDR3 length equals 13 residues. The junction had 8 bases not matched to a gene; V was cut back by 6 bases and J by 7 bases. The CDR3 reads CASRRTSLNEQYF. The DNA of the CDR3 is TGTGCCAGCAGAAGGACTAGCCTTAATGAGCAGTACTTC.

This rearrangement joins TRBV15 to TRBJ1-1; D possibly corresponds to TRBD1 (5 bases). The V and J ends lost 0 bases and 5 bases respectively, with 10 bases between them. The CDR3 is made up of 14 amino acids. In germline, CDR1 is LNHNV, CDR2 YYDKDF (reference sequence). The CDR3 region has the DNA TGTGCCACCAGCAGAGAGTGGGGCTCGACTGAAGCTTTCTTT. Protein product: CATSREWGSTEAFF.

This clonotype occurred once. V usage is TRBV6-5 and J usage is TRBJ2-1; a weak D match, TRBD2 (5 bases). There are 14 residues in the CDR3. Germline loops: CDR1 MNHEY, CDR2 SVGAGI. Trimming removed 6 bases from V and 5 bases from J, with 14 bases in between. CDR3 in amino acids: CASRKPGINNEQFF. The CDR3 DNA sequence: TGTGCCAGCAGGAAACCCGGGATTAACAATGAGCAGTTCTTC.

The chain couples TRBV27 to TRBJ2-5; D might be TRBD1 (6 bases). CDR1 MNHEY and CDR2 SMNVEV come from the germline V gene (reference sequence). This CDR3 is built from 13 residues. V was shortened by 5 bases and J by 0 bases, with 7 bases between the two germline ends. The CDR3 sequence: CASSGGHQETQYF. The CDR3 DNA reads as TGTGCCAGCAGTGGGGGCCACCAAGAGACCCAGTACTTC.

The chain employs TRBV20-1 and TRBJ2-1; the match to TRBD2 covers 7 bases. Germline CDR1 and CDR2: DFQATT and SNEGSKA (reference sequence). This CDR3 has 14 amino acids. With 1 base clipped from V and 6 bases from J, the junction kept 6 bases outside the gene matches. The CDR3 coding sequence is TGCAGTGCTAGAGGGAGCGGGACGGGCAATGAGCAGTTCTTC. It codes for CSARGSGTGNEQFF.

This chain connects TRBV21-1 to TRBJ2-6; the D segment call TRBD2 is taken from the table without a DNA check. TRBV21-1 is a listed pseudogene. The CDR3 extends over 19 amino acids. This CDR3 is CASSPRLAGNLLGANVLTF. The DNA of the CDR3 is TGTGCCAGCAGCCCCCGACTAGCGGGTAATCTGCTTGGGGCCAACGTCCTGACTTTC.

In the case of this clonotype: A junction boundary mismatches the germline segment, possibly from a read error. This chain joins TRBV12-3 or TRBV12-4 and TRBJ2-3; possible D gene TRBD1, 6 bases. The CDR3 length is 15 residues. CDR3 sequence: CASSTGQPSTDTEYF. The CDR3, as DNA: TGTGCCAGCAGTACTGGACAGCCCAGCACAGATACGGAGTATTTT.

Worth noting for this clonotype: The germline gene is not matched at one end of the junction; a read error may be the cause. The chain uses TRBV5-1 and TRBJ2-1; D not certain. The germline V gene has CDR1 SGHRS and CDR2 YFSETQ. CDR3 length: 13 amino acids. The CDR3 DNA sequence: TGCGCCAGCGGCTTGGAAGGGTGGGATGAGCAGTTCTTC. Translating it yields CASGLEGWDEQFF.

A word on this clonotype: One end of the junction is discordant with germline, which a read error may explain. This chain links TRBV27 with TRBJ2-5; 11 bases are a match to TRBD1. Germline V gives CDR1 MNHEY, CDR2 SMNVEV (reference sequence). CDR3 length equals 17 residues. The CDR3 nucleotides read TGTGCCAGCAGCCAAAAACGGACAGGGGGCTCTGAAGAGGCCCAGTACTTC. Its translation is CASSQKRTGGSEEAQYF.

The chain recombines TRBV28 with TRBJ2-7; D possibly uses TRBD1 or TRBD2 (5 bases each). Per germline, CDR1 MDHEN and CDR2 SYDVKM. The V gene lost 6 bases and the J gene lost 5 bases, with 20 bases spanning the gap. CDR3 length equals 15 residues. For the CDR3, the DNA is TGTGCCAGCAGACCTGGGGGAAGTCAGGGTAACGAGCAGTACTTC. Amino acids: CASRPGGSQGNEQYF.

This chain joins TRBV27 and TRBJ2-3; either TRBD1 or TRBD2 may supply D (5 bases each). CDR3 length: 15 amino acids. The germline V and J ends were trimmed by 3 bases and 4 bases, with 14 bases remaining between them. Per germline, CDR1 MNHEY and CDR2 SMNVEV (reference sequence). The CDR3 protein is CASSLPGTRADTQYF. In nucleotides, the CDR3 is TGTGCCAGCAGTTTGCCCGGGACCCGTGCAGATACGCAGTATTTT.

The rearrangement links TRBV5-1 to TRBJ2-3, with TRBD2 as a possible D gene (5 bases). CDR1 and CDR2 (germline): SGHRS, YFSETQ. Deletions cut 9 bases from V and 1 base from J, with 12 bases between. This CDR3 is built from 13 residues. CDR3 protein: CATTVGGTDTQYF. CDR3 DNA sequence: TGCGCCACCACCGTCGGGGGCACAGATACGCAGTATTTT.

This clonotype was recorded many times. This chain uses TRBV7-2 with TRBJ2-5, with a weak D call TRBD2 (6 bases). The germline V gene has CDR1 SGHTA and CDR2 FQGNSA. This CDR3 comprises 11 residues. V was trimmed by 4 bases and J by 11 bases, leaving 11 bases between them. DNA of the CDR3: TGTGCCAGCAGCTCCGGGAGAGAGCAGTACTTC. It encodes CASSSGREQYF.

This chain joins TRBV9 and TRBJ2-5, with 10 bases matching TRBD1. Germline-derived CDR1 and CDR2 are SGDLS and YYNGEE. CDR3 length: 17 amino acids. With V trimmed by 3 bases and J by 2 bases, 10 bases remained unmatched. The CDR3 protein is CASSAPLDRGLQETQYF. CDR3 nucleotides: TGTGCCAGCAGCGCTCCTCTAGACAGGGGGCTTCAAGAGACCCAGTACTTC.

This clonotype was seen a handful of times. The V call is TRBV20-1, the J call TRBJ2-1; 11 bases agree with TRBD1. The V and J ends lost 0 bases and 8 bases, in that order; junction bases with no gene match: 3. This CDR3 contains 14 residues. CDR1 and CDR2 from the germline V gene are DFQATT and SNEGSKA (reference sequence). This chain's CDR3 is CSARDTGQGDEQFF. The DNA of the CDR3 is TGCAGTGCTAGAGACACGGGACAGGGGGATGAGCAGTTCTTC.

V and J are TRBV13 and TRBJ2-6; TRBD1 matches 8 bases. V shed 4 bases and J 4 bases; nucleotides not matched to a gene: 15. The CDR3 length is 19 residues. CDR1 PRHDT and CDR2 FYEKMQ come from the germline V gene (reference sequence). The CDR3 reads CASSYAGGSTVAGANVLTF. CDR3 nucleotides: TGTGCCAGCAGCTACGCAGGGGGCAGTACTGTAGCGGGGGCCAACGTCCTGACTTTC. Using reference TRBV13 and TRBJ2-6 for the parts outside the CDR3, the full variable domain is AAGVIQSPRHLIKEKRETATLKCYPIPRHDTVYWYQQGPGQDPQFLISFYEKMQSDKGSIPDRFSAQQFSDYHSELNMSSLELGDSALYFCASSYAGGSTVAGANVLTFGAGSRLTVL.

The CDR3 DNA sequence: TGTGCCAGCAGCTTAAGTATGCCCCGTTTTCCAGAGACCCAGTACTTC. Its protein is CASSLSMPRFPETQYF. This chain connects TRBV7-2 to TRBJ2-5; D gene unclear. CDR1 and CDR2 (germline): SGHTA, FQGNSA. Trimming removed 2 bases at V and 4 bases at J, with 17 bases between. This CDR3 has 16 residues. Drawing the rest from reference TRBV7-2 and TRBJ2-5, the complete variable domain is GAGVSQSPSNKVTEKGKDVELRCDPISGHTALYWYRQSLGQGLEFLIYFQGNSAPDKSGLPSDRFSAERTGGSVSTLTIQRTQQEDSAVYLCASSLSMPRFPETQYFGPGTRLLVL.

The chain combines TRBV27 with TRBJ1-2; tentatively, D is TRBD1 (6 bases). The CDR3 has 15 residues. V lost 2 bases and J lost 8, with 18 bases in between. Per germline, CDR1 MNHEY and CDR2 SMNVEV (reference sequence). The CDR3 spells CASSLIEGGRQGYTF. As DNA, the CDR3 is TGTGCCAGCAGTTTAATAGAGGGGGGGCGGCAAGGCTACACCTTC.

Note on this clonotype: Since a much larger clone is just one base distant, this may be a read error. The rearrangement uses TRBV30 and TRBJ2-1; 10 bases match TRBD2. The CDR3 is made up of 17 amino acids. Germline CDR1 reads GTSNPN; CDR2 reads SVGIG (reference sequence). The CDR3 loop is CAWSPSGLAGVGNGQFF. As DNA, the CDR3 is TGTGCCTGGAGTCCCTCCGGGCTAGCGGGAGTGGGCAATGGGCAGTTCTTC.

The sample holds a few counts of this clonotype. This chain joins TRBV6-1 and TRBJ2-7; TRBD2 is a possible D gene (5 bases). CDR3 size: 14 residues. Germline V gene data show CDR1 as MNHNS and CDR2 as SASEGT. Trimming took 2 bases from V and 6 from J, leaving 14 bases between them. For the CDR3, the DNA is TGTGCCAGCAGTGAATTGACGGGCCGGGGCGAGCAGTACTTC. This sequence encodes CASSELTGRGEQYF.

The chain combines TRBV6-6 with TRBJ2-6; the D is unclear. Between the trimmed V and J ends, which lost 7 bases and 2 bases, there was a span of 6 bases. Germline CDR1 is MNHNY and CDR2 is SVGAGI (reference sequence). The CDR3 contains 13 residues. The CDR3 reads CASKKTGANVLTF. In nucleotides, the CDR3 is TGTGCCAGCAAGAAGACTGGGGCCAACGTCCTGACTTTC.

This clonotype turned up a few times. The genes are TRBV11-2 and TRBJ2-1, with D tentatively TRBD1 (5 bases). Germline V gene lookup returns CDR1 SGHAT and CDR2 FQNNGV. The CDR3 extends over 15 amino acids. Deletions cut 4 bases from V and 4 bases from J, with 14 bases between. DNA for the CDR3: TGTGCCAGCAGCTACGACAGCTTAAATTACAATGAGCAGTTCTTC. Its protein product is CASSYDSLNYNEQFF.

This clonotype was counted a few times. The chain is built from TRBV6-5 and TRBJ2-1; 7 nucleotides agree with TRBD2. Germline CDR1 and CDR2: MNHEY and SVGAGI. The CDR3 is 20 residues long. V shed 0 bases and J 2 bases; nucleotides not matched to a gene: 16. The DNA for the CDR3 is TGTGCCAGCAGTTACTCCCTCCTTCCGAGGGAGGGTGGTGCCTACAATGAGCAGTTCTTC. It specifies CASSYSLLPREGGAYNEQFF.

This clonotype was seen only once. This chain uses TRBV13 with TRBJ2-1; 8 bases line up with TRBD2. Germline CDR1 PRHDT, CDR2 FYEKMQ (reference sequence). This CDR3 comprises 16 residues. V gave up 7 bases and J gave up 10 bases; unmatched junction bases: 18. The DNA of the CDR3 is TGTGCCAGCATCCAAACCGGCGGAGCGGGAGTCGGAGAGCAGTTCTTC. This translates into CASIQTGGAGVGEQFF. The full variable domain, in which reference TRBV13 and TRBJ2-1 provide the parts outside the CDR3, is AAGVIQSPRHLIKEKRETATLKCYPIPRHDTVYWYQQGPGQDPQFLISFYEKMQSDKGSIPDRFSAQQFSDYHSELNMSSLELGDSALYFCASIQTGGAGVGEQFFGPGTRLTVL.

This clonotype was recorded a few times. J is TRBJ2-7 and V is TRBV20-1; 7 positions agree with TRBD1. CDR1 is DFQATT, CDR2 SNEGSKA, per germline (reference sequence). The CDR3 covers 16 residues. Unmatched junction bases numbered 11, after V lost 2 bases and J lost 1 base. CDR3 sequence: CSARLTGKGLSYEQYF. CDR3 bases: TGCAGTGCTAGACTGACAGGGAAGGGTTTGTCCTACGAGCAGTACTTC.

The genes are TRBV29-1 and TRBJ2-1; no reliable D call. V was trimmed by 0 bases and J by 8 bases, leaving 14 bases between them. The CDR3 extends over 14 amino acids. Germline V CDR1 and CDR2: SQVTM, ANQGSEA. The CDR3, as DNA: TGCAGCGTTGAAGATCATCCGTTCGAGGATGAGCAGTTCTTC. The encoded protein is CSVEDHPFEDEQFF.